These 26 T cell receptor beta chains came from one sample sequenced in a study of T cell responses to AZD1222 COVID-19 vaccine. Using immunoSEQ multiplex PCR, the repertoire was profiled, and TCRdb retains in-frame clones only, with some absent. The table records about 140,000 clones, just under 95% of them present only once. Here the sequenced sample was peripheral blood, taken on day 0 of AZD1222 vaccination. The receptors were gathered from an adult in good health.

This chain uses TRBV30 with TRBJ1-4; D may be TRBD1 (6 bases). CDR3 length: 14 amino acids. The V gene's germline CDR1 is GTSNPN and CDR2 SVGIG (reference sequence). Trimming cost V 1 base and J 6 bases, with 12 bases left between them. The CDR3 loop is CAWSDRGMDEKLFF. DNA of the CDR3: TGTGCCTGGAGTGATAGGGGGATGGATGAAAAACTGTTTTTT.

The chain joins TRBV11-2 to TRBJ2-1; D is unresolved. The V gene lost 1 base and the J gene lost 5 bases, with 6 bases spanning the gap. Germline assignment: CDR1 SGHAT and CDR2 FQNNGV. CDR3 length: 13 amino acids. CDR3 loop: CASSLGLNNEQFF. CDR3 sequence (DNA): TGTGCCAGCAGCTTAGGACTGAACAATGAGCAGTTCTTC.

The chain is built from TRBV27 and TRBJ1-2; 8 bases match TRBD1. The CDR3 sequence is 13 residues long. Germline loops: CDR1 MNHEY, CDR2 SMNVEV (reference sequence). V gave up 5 bases and J gave up 5 bases; unmatched junction bases: 4. The CDR3: CASSTTGGYGYTF. The CDR3 DNA is TGTGCCAGCAGTACTACAGGGGGGTATGGCTACACCTTC.

The rearrangement joins TRBV6-1 to TRBJ2-5, with 9 bases matching TRBD2. Germline CDR1 is MNHNS and CDR2 is SASEGT. Unmatched junction bases numbered 10, after V lost 4 bases and J lost 4 bases. The CDR3 has 16 residues. The CDR3 spells CASSAGSGRRRETQYF. CDR3 nucleotide sequence: TGTGCCAGCAGTGCAGGGAGCGGGAGGCGCCGAGAGACCCAGTACTTC.

V gene TRBV13 combines with J gene TRBJ2-1; 10 bases match TRBD2. CDR3 length: 15 amino acids. Germline V gene sequence: CDR1 PRHDT, CDR2 FYEKMQ (reference sequence). Trimming took 6 bases from V and 5 from J; bases not matched to a gene: 7. The CDR3 DNA reads TGTGCCAGCAGACGAGCGGGAGGGTCCCACAATGAGCAGTTCTTC. Residues: CASRRAGGSHNEQFF.

CDR3 nucleotides: TGCAGCGTAGGGGTAATGAACACTGAAGCTTTCTTT. This translates into CSVGVMNTEAFF. The chain is built from TRBV29-1 and TRBJ1-1, with D tentatively TRBD1 (5 bases). CDR3 length: 12 amino acids. V shed 6 bases and J shed 0 bases, with 8 bases lying between them. Germline loops: CDR1 SQVTM, CDR2 ANQGSEA.

This clone was counted a single time. The chain combines TRBV6-5 with TRBJ2-2; the D is unclear. Germline V lookup: CDR1 MNHEY, CDR2 SVGAGI. Trimming pared 4 bases from V and 1 base from J, leaving 4 bases between. This CDR3 contains 13 residues. The CDR3, as DNA: TGTGCCAGCAGTTTACTGAACACCGGGGAGCTGTTTTTT. Translated: CASSLLNTGELFF.

The gene calls are TRBV28 and TRBJ1-2, with D possibly matching TRBD1 (6 bases). The CDR3 sequence is 11 residues long. The V gene lost 11 bases and the J gene lost 7 bases, with 14 bases spanning the gap. Germline loops: CDR1 MDHEN, CDR2 SYDVKM. The DNA for the CDR3 is TGTGCCGAAGGGGGGGATGGTGGCTACACCTTC. This codes for CAEGGDGGYTF.

The chain joins TRBV14 to TRBJ2-2, with 7 bases identical to TRBD2. Germline-derived CDR1 and CDR2 are SGHDN and FVKESK. Trimming took 4 bases from V and 4 from J; bases not matched to a gene: 9. CDR3 length: 16 amino acids. DNA of the CDR3: TGTGCCAGCAGCCGTCGGGTGGCGGGAGCCACCGGGGAGCTGTTTTTT. Translating gives CASSRRVAGATGELFF.

This clone was counted a single time. The chain combines TRBV9 with TRBJ2-1; TRBD2 matches at 10 bases. Losses at the gene ends were 0 bases for V and 0 bases for J; bases not matched to a gene: 9. Germline CDR1 and CDR2: SGDLS and YYNGEE. The CDR3 has 19 residues. CDR3 sequence reads: CASSVGGSGRPGSYNEQFF. The CDR3 nucleotides are TGTGCCAGCAGCGTAGGAGGTAGCGGGAGGCCGGGCTCCTACAATGAGCAGTTCTTC.

The gene calls are TRBV7-9 and TRBJ2-1; a weak D match, TRBD2 (5 bases). Trimming removed 5 bases at V and 0 bases at J, with 14 bases between. This CDR3 comprises 16 residues. The V gene's germline CDR1 is SEHNR and CDR2 FQNEAQ (reference sequence). The CDR3 DNA reads as TGTGCCAGCAGCCCGAGACGGGGTAGCTCCTACAATGAGCAGTTCTTC. It codes for CASSPRRGSSYNEQFF.

The V call is TRBV28, the J call TRBJ1-2; D possibly corresponds to TRBD1 (6 bases). The CDR3 is made up of 14 amino acids. With 4 bases removed from V and 0 bases from J, the gap between germline ends came to 9 bases. CDR1 is MDHEN, CDR2 SYDVKM, per germline. CDR3 coding DNA: TGTGCCAGCAGTTCGGCAGGGGCTAACTATGGCTACACCTTC. Its protein product is CASSSAGANYGYTF.

The chain carries TRBV24-1 and TRBJ2-1, with D perhaps matching TRBD1 (5 bases). CDR3 length equals 14 residues. Germline V lookup: CDR1 KGHDR, CDR2 SFDVKD. Trimming removed 4 bases from V and 1 base from J, with 7 bases in between. The CDR3 spells CATSEQGSYNEQFF. The CDR3 nucleotides read TGTGCCACCAGTGAGCAGGGTTCCTACAATGAGCAGTTCTTC.

The gene calls are TRBV15 and TRBJ1-2; tentatively, D is TRBD1 (6 bases). From germline, CDR1 is LNHNV and CDR2 YYDKDF (reference sequence). The CDR3 runs to 13 residues. Trimming took off 0 bases at V and 7 bases at J, with 9 bases between the two ends. CDR3 coding DNA: TGTGCCACCAGCAGAGAACCCAGGGGTGGCTACACCTTC. Protein product: CATSREPRGGYTF.

CDR3 sequence reads: CASSYNRDASRGYTF. CDR3 bases: TGTGCCAGCAGTTATAATCGGGATGCATCGAGGGGCTACACCTTC. This chain links TRBV6-5 with TRBJ1-2; D uncertain. This CDR3 comprises 15 residues. The V end lost 3 bases, the J end lost 8 bases, and 19 bases lay between the germline ends. Germline V lookup: CDR1 MNHEY, CDR2 SVGAGI.

The chain joins TRBV6-6 to TRBJ2-3; TRBD2 aligns across 10 bases. This CDR3 region has 14 residues. In germline, CDR1 is MNHNY, CDR2 SVGAGI (reference sequence). The ends lost 7 bases at V and 7 bases at J; junction bases unmatched: 8. The CDR3 DNA sequence: TGTGCCAGCAATCCAGCGGGAGGGGGAAATACGCAGTATTTT. Translated, it gives CASNPAGGGNTQYF.

The chain recombines TRBV13 with TRBJ2-7, with TRBD2 matching 8 bases. The CDR3 is 15 residues long. Germline assignment: CDR1 PRHDT and CDR2 FYEKMQ (reference sequence). V was pared by 6 bases and J by 7 bases, with 14 bases of the junction left unmatched. The CDR3 here is CASRSSGTSFLEQYF. CDR3 DNA sequence: TGTGCCAGCAGATCGTCCGGGACTAGTTTTTTGGAGCAGTACTTC.

The chain is built from TRBV30 and TRBJ2-7, with D possibly matching TRBD1 (6 bases). This CDR3 has 15 residues. V lost 3 bases, J lost 5 bases, and 20 bases lay in between. Looked up from germline, CDR1 is GTSNPN and CDR2 is SVGIG (reference sequence). Here the CDR3 DNA reads TGTGCCTGGAGCTTTTTCGGGACACTAATCGACGAGCAGTACTTC. Protein product: CAWSFFGTLIDEQYF. Together with reference TRBV30 and TRBJ2-7, the CDR3 gives the full variable domain: SQTIHQWPATLVQPVGSPLSLECTVEGTSNPNLYWYRQAAGRGLQLLFYSVGIGQISSEVPQNLSASRPQDRQFILSSKKLLLSDSGFYLCAWSFFGTLIDEQYFGPGTRLTVT.

V usage is TRBV6-1 and J usage is TRBJ2-5, with D hard to call. The germline V and J ends were trimmed by 4 bases and 2 bases, with 11 bases remaining between them. The CDR3 loop spans 14 amino acids. Germline-derived CDR1 and CDR2 are MNHNS and SASEGT. The CDR3 bases are TGTGCCAGCAGTGTAGCCTCGAGACAAGAGACCCAGTACTTC. This encodes CASSVASRQETQYF.

The rearrangement links TRBV12-5 to TRBJ1-5; 9 bases match TRBD1. CDR1 and CDR2 (germline): LGHNT, FRNRAP. With V trimmed by 6 bases and J by 5 bases, 5 bases remained unmatched. The CDR3 spans 14 residues. The CDR3 sequence: CASGLGQGYQPQHF. The DNA of the CDR3 is TGTGCTAGTGGCCTCGGACAGGGGTATCAGCCCCAGCATTTT.

The genes are TRBV5-4 and TRBJ2-1, with 7 bases fitting TRBD1. The CDR3 runs to 16 residues. Germline V gives CDR1 SGHNT, CDR2 YYREEE (reference sequence). After removal of 3 bases from V and 5 bases from J, the junction contained 11 bases not matched to a gene. The CDR3 reads CASSSPEGAIHNEQFF. The CDR3 bases are TGTGCCAGCAGCTCCCCCGAGGGGGCTATCCACAATGAGCAGTTCTTC.

The chain carries TRBV6-5 and TRBJ1-1, with 8 bases fitting TRBD1. Germline V lookup: CDR1 MNHEY, CDR2 SVGAGI. Trimming at V came to 7 bases and at J to 4 bases, leaving 5 bases not matched to a gene. The CDR3 has 13 residues. CDR3 protein: CASTIDRGTEAFF. The CDR3 DNA reads TGTGCCAGCACGATAGACAGGGGCACTGAAGCTTTCTTT.

This sequence joins TRBV5-1 and TRBJ2-5; D unresolved. Germline CDR1 and CDR2: SGHRS and YFSETQ. This CDR3 is 13 amino acids long. The ends were cut back, 0 bases at V and 7 bases at J, with 10 bases in the middle. CDR3 sequence reads: CASSLAPSSTQYF. CDR3 coding DNA: TGCGCCAGCAGCTTGGCCCCCTCCTCGACCCAGTACTTC.

In its sample, this clone was seen once. The chain couples TRBV27 to TRBJ1-5; 8 bases are a match to TRBD1. Looked up from germline, CDR1 is MNHEY and CDR2 is SMNVEV (reference sequence). The CDR3 is 15 amino acids. The V and J ends lost 3 bases and 2 bases, in that order; junction bases with no gene match: 3. The CDR3 nucleotides are TGTGCCAGCAGTTTCTCAGGGGGCGGCAATCAGCCCCAGCATTTT. Translation: CASSFSGGGNQPQHF.

The chain combines TRBV5-4 with TRBJ2-1; 8 nucleotides align to TRBD2. V lost 0 bases and J lost 6; bases outside the gene matches: 8. This CDR3 has 16 amino acids. From germline, CDR1 is SGHNT and CDR2 YYREEE (reference sequence). The CDR3 DNA reads TGTGCCAGCAGCTTGGTGTCGGGAGGGCCCAGCAATGAGCAGTTCTTC. This gives the protein CASSLVSGGPSNEQFF.

The chain carries TRBV4-1 and TRBJ1-5, with D possibly TRBD1 on 5 matching bases. Germline CDR1 and CDR2: MGHRA and YSYEKL. This CDR3 contains 19 residues. V was pared by 3 bases and J by 0 bases, with 21 bases between. The CDR3 is CASSHYPGQGRVSNQPQHF. CDR3 nucleotide sequence: TGCGCCAGCAGCCACTATCCAGGGCAGGGACGAGTTAGCAATCAGCCCCAGCATTTT.